The rows below give T cell receptor beta chains drawn from one sample of a study of CD8 T cells in Susac syndrome. TCRdb reanalysed the immunoSEQ multiplex PCR reads using MiXCR and keeps one entry per CDR3 protein. Among some 190,000 distinct CDR3 sequences listed, 90% to 97% were seen once. Sequenced input: CD4+ T cells from PBMCs. The source is a human donor with multiple sclerosis. CDR3s include the opening cysteine and the closing phenylalanine or tryptophan. Each record gives: V gene, J gene, D gene, CDR3 DNA, CDR3 protein. A D gene is named only where the DNA matches it firmly.

v_gene: TRBV30
j_gene: TRBJ2-4
d_gene: NA
CDR3nt: TGTGCCTGGAGTGTAACCAAAAACATTCAGTACTTC
CDR3aa: CAWSVTKNIQYF

v_gene: TRBV6-6
j_gene: TRBJ1-5
d_gene: NA
CDR3nt: TGTGCCAGCAGTTATATGGATGCGAGAAGTCAGCCCCAGCATTTT
CDR3aa: CASSYMDARSQPQHF

v_gene: TRBV30
j_gene: TRBJ2-7
d_gene: NA
CDR3nt: TGTGCCTGGAGTGCAGGACTGTTCGGCGAGCAGTACTTC
CDR3aa: CAWSAGLFGEQYF

v_gene: TRBV5-6
j_gene: TRBJ1-1
d_gene: NA
CDR3nt: TGTGCCAGCAGCTTTCTGTCCAGAGCTAACACTGAAGCTTTCTTT
CDR3aa: CASSFLSRANTEAFF

v_gene: TRBV29-1
j_gene: TRBJ2-3
d_gene: NA
CDR3nt: TGCAGCGTTGCGAGACAGGAGCTCACAGATACGCAGTATTTT
CDR3aa: CSVARQELTDTQYF

v_gene: TRBV30
j_gene: TRBJ1-1
d_gene: NA
CDR3nt: TGTGCCTGGAGTGTAGGCAGTAACACTGAAGCTTTCTTT
CDR3aa: CAWSVGSNTEAFF

v_gene: TRBV3-1
j_gene: TRBJ2-7
d_gene: TRBD1
CDR3nt: TGTGCCAGCAGCCGAGGAACAGGGGGCGACGAGCAGTACTTC
CDR3aa: CASSRGTGGDEQYF

v_gene: TRBV27
j_gene: TRBJ1-1
d_gene: NA
CDR3nt: TGTGCCAGCAGGTGGGTACAGAACACTGAAGCTTTCTTT
CDR3aa: CASRWVQNTEAFF

v_gene: TRBV3-1
j_gene: TRBJ2-1
d_gene: NA
CDR3nt: TGTGCCAGCAGCCGCGGGACTAATGAGCAGTTCTTC
CDR3aa: CASSRGTNEQFF

v_gene: TRBV20-1
j_gene: TRBJ2-5
d_gene: NA
CDR3nt: TGCAGTGCTAAGCGGCTGGCGCTTACATTTGAGACCCAGTACTTC
CDR3aa: CSAKRLALTFETQYF